Detailed here is one T cell receptor beta chain. No antigen is known for it. The CDR3 is 17 residues long. Germline assignment: CDR1 LNHDA and CDR2 SQIVND (reference sequence). The ends were cut back, 0 bases at V and 5 bases at J, with 17 bases in the middle. The sample belongs to a study of T cells in Graves' hyperthyroidism and ophthalmopathy. Study findings and constraints: Ophthalmopathy and stable hyperthyroidism were told apart by a 13 V-J model.

Amplified regions were TCR beta CDR3 sequences from RNA transcripts. When the TCR CDR3 underwent first-round RT-PCR, the HTBI primer set was used. TCRdb independently ran MiXCR on the multiplex PCR reads; one entry per CDR3 protein. This table has 400,000 or so distinct CDR3 sequences, 13% to 15% appearing once. The specimen sequenced was blood. The chain couples TRBV19 to TRBJ2-1, with D possibly matching TRBD2 (6 bases). This TCR was sampled from a woman aged 60-70 years with Graves' ophthalmopathy. In DNA form, the CDR3 reads TGTGCCAGTAGTATAGAAAGGGGACTTCCCGCCAACAATGAGCAGTTCTTC. Translated: CASSIERGLPANNEQFF.